This entry concerns a single TCR beta chain. The time point: blood 4 weeks post-SBRT, at nephrectomy. The treatment was: 15 Gy SBRT to primary tumor, nephrectomy 4 weeks later. This renal cell carcinoma was of the clear cell type. This sample was taken from a study of radiation and T cells in renal cell carcinoma. CDR1 and CDR2 (germline): SGHDT, YYEEEE. The CDR3 consists of 18 residues. J gave up 11 bases and V 2 bases, and 22 bases lay outside the gene matches. Assay: immunoSEQ multiplex PCR; the TCRdb copy retains only in-frame clones and omits some. Found here are fewer than 200,000 clones, about 85% of them singletons; the top ten hold 11%.

Sequencing was performed on blood, taken from a patient whose treatment included radiotherapy and nephrectomy. The gene calls are TRBV5-6 and TRBJ1-5; TRBD1 matches at 7 bases. The clonotype comes from a woman between 50 and 59 years old with renal cell carcinoma. CDR3 in DNA: TGTGCCAGCAGCTTTCACAGGGGCGGGCGTTCCGGCCTAATGGCCCAGCATTTT. Encoded protein: CASSFHRGGRSGLMAQHF.